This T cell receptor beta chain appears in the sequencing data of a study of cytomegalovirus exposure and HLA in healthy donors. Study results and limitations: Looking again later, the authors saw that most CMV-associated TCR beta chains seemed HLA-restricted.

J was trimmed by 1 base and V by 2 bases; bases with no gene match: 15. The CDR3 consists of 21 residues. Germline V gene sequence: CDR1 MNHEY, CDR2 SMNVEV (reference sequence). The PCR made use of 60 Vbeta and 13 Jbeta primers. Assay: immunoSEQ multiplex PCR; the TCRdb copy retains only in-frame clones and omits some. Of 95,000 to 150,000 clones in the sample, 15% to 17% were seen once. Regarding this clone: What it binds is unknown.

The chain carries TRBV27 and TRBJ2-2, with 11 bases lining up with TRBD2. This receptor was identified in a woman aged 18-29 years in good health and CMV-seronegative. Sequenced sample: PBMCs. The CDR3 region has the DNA TGTGCCAGCAGTTTACGAACTAATCCCCCTCTAGCGGGGGGGAACACCGGGGAGCTGTTTTTT. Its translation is CASSLRTNPPLAGGNTGELFF.